One and the same sample provided the 17 T cell receptor beta chains below, sequenced in a study of long-term antiretroviral therapy in people with HIV (dated by TCRdb to between 2021 and 2024). The immunoSEQ hsTCRB v3.0 assay was used at survey level resolution to sequence the TRB variable region. The clones in this table, taken by TCRdb from immuneACCESS, are in-frame only. Not every clone is retained; where verified, under half of the shortfall comes from an unresolved V gene, and the cause of the rest is unknown. Within this sample are about 22,000 clones, with 85% of them counted one time only. The ten most abundant clones make up 12% of the sample. The material was unsorted PBMCs, obtained 1.6 years after starting antiretroviral therapy. The receptors were sampled from a man between 40 and 49 years old with HIV.

This sequence joins TRBV5-1 and TRBJ1-6; D might be TRBD1 (5 bases). The CDR3 has 15 residues. CDR1 SGHRS and CDR2 YFSETQ come from the germline V gene. Trimming took off 3 bases at V and 7 bases at J, with 14 bases between the two ends. CDR3 region: CASSYETASNSPLHF. DNA of the CDR3: TGCGCCAGCAGCTACGAGACAGCTTCAAATTCACCCCTCCACTTT.

V usage is TRBV7-8 and J usage is TRBJ1-1; D gene unclear. The CDR3 length is 13 residues. Germline V gene sequence: CDR1 SGHVS, CDR2 FQNEAQ. V was pared by 3 bases and J by 5 bases, with 10 bases between. CDR3: CASSFSYGTEAFF. The DNA for the CDR3 is TGTGCCAGCAGCTTTTCTTATGGGACTGAAGCTTTCTTT.

This chain connects TRBV28 to TRBJ1-1, with D hard to call. V lost 3 bases, J lost 8 bases, and 10 bases lay in between. Looked up from germline, CDR1 is MDHEN and CDR2 is SYDVKM. The CDR3 has 12 amino acids. CDR3 in amino acids: CASSLVEEEAFF. CDR3 coding DNA: TGTGCCAGCAGTTTGGTGGAGGAGGAAGCTTTCTTT.

As DNA, the CDR3 is TGTGCCAGCGGTTTTACGCTGAACACTGAAGCTTTCTTT. Its protein product is CASGFTLNTEAFF. V usage is TRBV7-2 and J usage is TRBJ1-1, with D hard to call. From germline, CDR1 is SGHTA and CDR2 FQGNSA. The ends were cut back, 8 bases at V and 0 bases at J, with 10 bases in the middle. The CDR3 extends over 13 amino acids.

This chain uses TRBV29-1 with TRBJ1-2; perhaps TRBD1 as D (5 bases). Deletions cut 2 bases from V and 8 bases from J, with 24 bases between. The CDR3 consists of 16 residues. Germline-derived CDR1 and CDR2 are SQVTM and ANQGSEA. As DNA, the CDR3 is TGCAGCGTTGAAATATACGTTAGGGACTCTTCAAGGGGCTACACCTTC. It translates to CSVEIYVRDSSRGYTF.

The chain uses TRBV5-8 and TRBJ2-7, with D perhaps matching TRBD2 (6 bases). The CDR3 sequence is 14 residues long. Trimming cost V 4 bases and J 3 bases, with 14 bases left between them. The germline CDR1 and CDR2 sequences are SGHTS and YDEGEE. The CDR3 region is CASSQDPGVYEQYF. The CDR3 DNA follows: TGTGCCAGCAGCCAGGACCCGGGGGTCTACGAGCAGTACTTC.

This chain links TRBV30 with TRBJ1-1, with D possibly TRBD1 on 6 matching bases. The germline CDR1 and CDR2 sequences are GTSNPN and SVGIG (reference sequence). V lost 1 base and J lost 1, with 40 bases in between. The CDR3 runs 24 residues. CDR3: CAWSANLLLGYREVREGENTEAFF. The DNA of the CDR3 is TGTGCCTGGAGTGCCAACCTTTTATTAGGGTACAGGGAAGTTAGAGAAGGGGAGAACACTGAAGCTTTCTTT. The full variable domain, rest sourced from reference TRBV30 and TRBJ1-1, is SQTIHQWPATLVQPVGSPLSLECTVEGTSNPNLYWYRQAAGRGLQLLFYSVGIGQISSEVPQNLSASRPQDRQFILSSKKLLLSDSGFYLCAWSANLLLGYREVREGENTEAFFGQGTRLTVV.

J is TRBJ2-3 and V is TRBV14, with 8 bases that match TRBD2. The germline V gene has CDR1 SGHDN and CDR2 FVKESK. The CDR3 totals 14 residues. The trim removed 3 bases at V and 2 bases at J, leaving 1 base unmatched. The DNA for the CDR3 is TGTGCCAGCAGCCACGGGGGGGTCACAGATACGCAGTATTTT. It is translated as CASSHGGVTDTQYF. Supplemented by reference TRBV14 and TRBJ2-3, the full variable domain reads EAGVTQFPSHSVIEKGQTVTLRCDPISGHDNLYWYRRVMGKEIKFLLHFVKESKQDESGMPNNRFLAERTGGTYSTLKVQPAELEDSGVYFCASSHGGVTDTQYFGPGTRLTVL.

This clone was seen a handful of times. This sequence joins TRBV7-9 and TRBJ2-3, with 10 bases lining up with TRBD2. The CDR3 contains 19 residues. Germline assignment: CDR1 SEHNR and CDR2 FQNEAQ (reference sequence). After removal of 2 bases from V and 2 bases from J, the junction contained 13 bases not matched to a gene. This chain's CDR3 is CASSLMRTSGRANTDTQYF. The DNA of the CDR3 is TGTGCCAGCAGCTTAATGAGGACAAGCGGGAGGGCCAACACAGATACGCAGTATTTT.

The rearrangement uses TRBV4-1 and TRBJ2-1, with 9 bases identical to TRBD2. The CDR3 covers 20 residues. Germline CDR1 is MGHRA and CDR2 is YSYEKL. Trimming removed 0 bases from V and 0 bases from J; junction bases left unmatched: 12. The DNA for the CDR3 is TGCGCCAGCAGCCAAGATGTACTAGCGGGTTTTTCCACCTCCTACAATGAGCAGTTCTTC. This encodes CASSQDVLAGFSTSYNEQFF.

This sequence joins TRBV4-1 and TRBJ1-5; D ambiguous. The germline CDR1 and CDR2 sequences are MGHRA and YSYEKL. The CDR3 is 14 amino acids. V gave up 2 bases and J gave up 1 base, with 6 bases separating them. In DNA, the CDR3 is TGCGCCAGCAGCCAATTTCCGAGCAATCAGCCCCAGCATTTT. It codes for CASSQFPSNQPQHF.

V usage is TRBV18 and J usage is TRBJ1-1, with 7 bases lining up with TRBD1. The ends lost 6 bases at V and 6 bases at J; junction bases unmatched: 10. The CDR3 is 14 residues long. CDR1 KGHSH and CDR2 LQKENI come from the germline V gene. The CDR3 reads CASSEGQFSAEAFF. CDR3 coding DNA: TGTGCCAGCTCGGAGGGACAGTTTAGCGCTGAAGCTTTCTTT.

The chain is built from TRBV29-1 and TRBJ2-4, with 10 bases matching TRBD1. Losses at the gene ends were 7 bases for V and 4 bases for J; bases not matched to a gene: 4. This CDR3 region has 13 residues. Germline assignment: CDR1 SQVTM and CDR2 ANQGSEA. The CDR3 region is CSAWGQGKNIQYF. The CDR3 DNA reads TGCAGCGCCTGGGGACAGGGGAAAAACATTCAGTACTTC. Looking up the rest from reference TRBV29-1 and TRBJ2-4 gives the full variable domain: SAVISQKPSRDICQRGTSLTIQCQVDSQVTMMFWYRQQPGQSLTLIATANQGSEATYESGFVIDKFPISRPNLTFSTLTVSNMSPEDSSIYLCSAWGQGKNIQYFGAGTRLSVL.

This chain joins TRBV19 and TRBJ1-5, with D perhaps TRBD1 (6 bases). This CDR3 contains 17 residues. V lost 0 bases and J 5 bases, leaving 17 bases between the germline ends. CDR1 and CDR2 from the germline V gene are LNHDA and SQIVND (reference sequence). CDR3 bases: TGTGCCAGTAGTATAGACACAGGGCGCCCAAGGGATCAGCCCCAGCATTTT. Translation: CASSIDTGRPRDQPQHF.

The J gene is TRBJ1-3, the V gene TRBV7-8, with D hard to call. With 5 bases removed from V and 6 bases from J, the gap between germline ends came to 17 bases. The germline V gene has CDR1 SGHVS and CDR2 FQNEAQ. This CDR3 comprises 15 residues. CDR3 sequence: CASSNANSYLNTIYF. The CDR3 DNA follows: TGTGCCAGCAGCAACGCCAACAGTTACCTAAACACCATATATTTT.

The chain uses TRBV2 and TRBJ1-4; D not resolved. V lost 0 bases to trimming and J lost 5 bases, with 10 bases between them. The CDR3 is 15 residues long. Germline V lookup: CDR1 SNHLY, CDR2 FYNNEI. CDR3: CASSEAGGPNEKLFF. For the CDR3, the DNA is TGTGCCAGCAGTGAAGCGGGCGGACCGAATGAAAAACTGTTTTTT.

This chain joins TRBV19 and TRBJ2-1; D gene uncertain. V lost 9 bases and J 0 bases, leaving 3 bases between the germline ends. The CDR3 consists of 11 residues. The germline gives CDR1 LNHDA, CDR2 SQIVND (reference sequence). DNA for the CDR3: TGTGCCAGCTACTCCTACAATGAGCAGTTCTTC. This codes for CASYSYNEQFF.